These 30 T cell receptor beta chains share one sample of origin, sequenced in a study of blood T cell repertoires in COVID-19. Generated by immunoSEQ multiplex PCR, the TCRdb table keeps only in-frame clones and is missing some. Of about 160,000 clones listed, approximately 85% are singletons. Sequenced input: peripheral blood. Every receptor here comes from a man aged 60-69 years who had recovered from COVID-19.

This clone appeared a single time. V is TRBV19 and J is TRBJ1-6; 8 positions match TRBD1. Unmatched junction bases numbered 8, after V lost 3 bases and J lost 10 bases. The germline V gene has CDR1 LNHDA and CDR2 SQIVND (reference sequence). This CDR3 is built from 15 residues. The CDR3 sequence: CASSIDRGVGSPLHF. In DNA form, the CDR3 reads TGTGCCAGTAGTATCGACAGGGGTGTGGGATCACCCCTCCACTTT.

As regards this clone: The same CDR3 also results from other DNA sequences found in this sample. The chain combines TRBV19 with TRBJ1-2; perhaps TRBD1 as D (5 bases). The ends were cut back, 1 base at V and 1 base at J, with 10 bases in the middle. Germline CDR1 reads LNHDA; CDR2 reads SQIVND (reference sequence). This CDR3 has 15 residues. The CDR3 here is CASSIAGQGNYGYTF. The CDR3 region has the DNA TGTGCCAGTAGTATAGCTGGGCAGGGTAACTATGGCTACACCTTC.

This rearrangement joins TRBV3-1 (or the pseudogene TRBV3-2) to TRBJ1-1; tentative D call: TRBD1 (6 bases). Germline loops: CDR1 LGHDT, CDR2 YNNKEL (reference sequence). The CDR3 consists of 15 residues. V was pared by 6 bases and J by 4 bases, with 18 bases between. The CDR3 DNA sequence: TGTGCCAGCAGGGGACATGGGGGATCGGGCACTGAAGCTTTCTTT. Residues: CASRGHGGSGTEAFF.

This chain uses TRBV6-1 with TRBJ1-4; a weak D match, TRBD1 (6 bases). Trimming removed 2 bases from V and 8 bases from J, with 15 bases in between. CDR3 length equals 15 residues. In germline, CDR1 is MNHNS, CDR2 SASEGT. CDR3 sequence reads: CASSEMGQTGEKLFF. The CDR3 nucleotides read TGTGCCAGCAGTGAAATGGGACAAACTGGGGAAAAACTGTTTTTT.

This chain uses TRBV19 with TRBJ1-1, with D possibly TRBD1 on 6 matching bases. CDR1 LNHDA and CDR2 SQIVND come from the germline V gene (reference sequence). The CDR3 totals 14 residues. V was clipped by 5 bases and J by 1 base, with 11 bases between them. This CDR3 reads CASSGGGRNTEAFF. CDR3 in DNA: TGTGCCAGTAGTGGGGGCGGGAGGAACACTGAAGCTTTCTTT.

The V and J genes are TRBV30 and TRBJ1-6; perhaps TRBD1 as D (5 bases). V was shortened by 1 base and J by 10 bases, with 11 bases between the two germline ends. There are 13 residues in the CDR3. Germline V CDR1 and CDR2: GTSNPN, SVGIG (reference sequence). The CDR3 sequence: CAWSDLRGSPLHF. The CDR3 DNA reads TGTGCCTGGAGTGACTTAAGGGGCTCACCCCTCCACTTT.

V usage is TRBV29-1 and J usage is TRBJ2-5, with 9 bases fitting TRBD1. V was pared by 8 bases and J by 7 bases, with 11 bases of the junction left unmatched. Looked up from germline, CDR1 is SQVTM and CDR2 is ANQGSEA. This CDR3 contains 13 residues. CDR3 DNA sequence: TGCAGCTTCCGGGACAGGGATGATGGGACCCAGTACTTC. Protein: CSFRDRDDGTQYF.

This clone was detected a few times. J is TRBJ2-6 and V is TRBV30; D unclear. The V and J ends lost 1 base and 0 bases respectively, with 22 bases between them. Germline values: CDR1 GTSNPN, CDR2 SVGIG (reference sequence). The CDR3 loop spans 20 amino acids. CDR3 region: CAWSGRHSKPDISGANVLTF. CDR3 DNA sequence: TGTGCCTGGAGTGGCCGACACTCCAAACCCGATATCTCTGGGGCCAACGTCCTGACTTTC.

The chain joins TRBV19 to TRBJ1-2; 7 bases agree with TRBD1. This CDR3 comprises 14 residues. V lost 6 bases, J lost 0 bases, and 4 bases stayed unmatched. Germline CDR1 LNHDA, CDR2 SQIVND (reference sequence). The CDR3 coding sequence is TGTGCCAGTAGCGGGACAGTTACTAACTATGGCTACACCTTC. Translating it yields CASSGTVTNYGYTF.

This chain uses TRBV7-6 with TRBJ2-7; TRBD1 agrees at 9 bases. The CDR3 sequence is 14 residues long. The trim removed 5 bases at V and 3 bases at J, leaving 5 bases unmatched. Germline V gives CDR1 SGHVS, CDR2 FNYEAQ. CDR3 bases: TGTGCCAGCAGCCGGACAGGGGAACACTACGAGCAGTACTTC. It encodes CASSRTGEHYEQYF. The full variable domain, in which reference TRBV7-6 and TRBJ2-7 provide the parts outside the CDR3, is GAGVSQSPRYKVTKRGQDVALRCDPISGHVSLYWYRQALGQGPEFLTYFNYEAQQDKSGLPNDRFSAERPEGSISTLTIQRTEQRDSAMYRCASSRTGEHYEQYFGPGTRLTVT.

The chain is built from TRBV5-1 and TRBJ1-4, with 7 positions matching TRBD1. The V segment lost 4 bases and the J segment 0 bases; nucleotides outside the gene matches: 6. The germline gives CDR1 SGHRS, CDR2 YFSETQ. The CDR3 sequence is 16 residues long. CDR3 protein: CASSEGALATNEKLFF. The CDR3 DNA reads TGCGCCAGCAGCGAGGGGGCGCTTGCAACTAATGAAAAACTGTTTTTT.

The chain is built from TRBV24-1 and TRBJ2-5; 12 bases line up with TRBD2. Germline assignment: CDR1 KGHDR and CDR2 SFDVKD. With 6 bases clipped from V and 5 bases from J, the junction kept 9 bases outside the gene matches. The CDR3 is 16 amino acids. The CDR3 protein is CATSSASGGARETQYF. As DNA, the CDR3 is TGTGCCACCAGTTCGGCTAGCGGGGGGGCCCGGGAGACCCAGTACTTC.

This chain uses TRBV30 with TRBJ1-4; unclear D gene. The V gene's germline CDR1 is GTSNPN and CDR2 SVGIG (reference sequence). V shed 1 base and J shed 3 bases, with 12 bases lying between them. The CDR3 runs 15 residues. CDR3 sequence: CAWSAAREANEKLFF. DNA of the CDR3: TGTGCCTGGAGTGCAGCCCGGGAGGCTAATGAAAAACTGTTTTTT.

The chain recombines TRBV29-1 with TRBJ2-3, with D tentatively TRBD2 (7 bases). The CDR3 sequence is 15 residues long. Germline lookup yields CDR1 SQVTM and CDR2 ANQGSEA. The V gene lost 0 bases and the J gene lost 0 bases, with 10 bases spanning the gap. CDR3 loop: CSVEEGGPSTDTQYF. For the CDR3, the DNA is TGCAGCGTTGAAGAGGGGGGGCCTAGCACAGATACGCAGTATTTT.

The V gene is TRBV30, the J gene TRBJ2-5; 9 nucleotides agree with TRBD2. This CDR3 is 15 amino acids long. Trimming at V came to 2 bases and at J to 4 bases, leaving 8 bases not matched to a gene. CDR1 and CDR2 (germline): GTSNPN, SVGIG (reference sequence). CDR3 sequence: CAWSLRRGGGETQYF. The CDR3 nucleotides read TGTGCCTGGAGTCTCCGGCGGGGGGGCGGAGAGACCCAGTACTTC.

This chain connects TRBV24-1 to TRBJ2-3, with 8 nucleotides matching TRBD1. The CDR3 runs to 19 residues. In germline, CDR1 is KGHDR, CDR2 SFDVKD. The V segment lost 4 bases and the J segment 2 bases; nucleotides outside the gene matches: 16. The DNA for the CDR3 is TGTGCCACCAGTGACTCAACCCTTCTCAGGGGGCGCCACACAGATACGCAGTATTTT. Protein: CATSDSTLLRGRHTDTQYF.

The chain employs TRBV15 and TRBJ1-3, with 9 bases aligning to TRBD1. J gave up 3 bases and V 2 bases, and 8 bases lay outside the gene matches. In germline, CDR1 is LNHNV, CDR2 YYDKDF (reference sequence). This CDR3 has 17 amino acids. CDR3 sequence: CATSRKITGQGGNTIYF. As DNA, the CDR3 is TGTGCCACCAGCAGAAAAATCACGGGACAGGGTGGAAACACCATATATTTT.

V gene TRBV11-2 combines with J gene TRBJ2-5; 8 bases line up with TRBD1. V lost 1 base to trimming and J lost 1 base; unmatched junction nucleotides: 5. Germline values: CDR1 SGHAT, CDR2 FQNNGV. The CDR3 totals 16 residues. The CDR3 region has the DNA TGTGCCAGCAGCTTAGTCTCGGGACAGGCCCAAGAGACCCAGTACTTC. Residues: CASSLVSGQAQETQYF.

V gene TRBV7-9 combines with J gene TRBJ1-5; D is undetermined. The CDR3 spans 16 residues. V lost 4 bases, J lost 8 bases, and 21 bases lay in between. Germline loops: CDR1 SEHNR, CDR2 FQNEAQ (reference sequence). The DNA for the CDR3 is TGTGCCAGCAGCTCCCCCCTCCGGGGAATCGACGAGCCCCAGCATTTT. It specifies CASSSPLRGIDEPQHF. The full variable domain, with the rest looked up from reference TRBV7-9 and TRBJ1-5, is DTGVSQNPRHKITKRGQNVTFRCDPISEHNRLYWYRQTLGQGPEFLTYFQNEAQLEKSRLLSDRFSAERPKGSFSTLEIQRTEQGDSAMYLCASSSPLRGIDEPQHFGDGTRLSIL.

CDR3 DNA: TGTGCCTCCCAGAGTGAGGGCTCCTACAATGAGCAGTTCTTC. Amino acids: CASQSEGSYNEQFF. The rearrangement links TRBV10-3 to TRBJ2-1, with a weak D call TRBD2 (5 bases). Trimming removed 11 bases from V and 0 bases from J, with 14 bases in between. The CDR3 sequence is 14 residues long. CDR1 and CDR2 (germline): ENHRY, SYGVKD.

Concerning this clone itself: The sample holds other DNA sequences that translate to the same CDR3. This rearrangement joins TRBV3-1 (or the pseudogene TRBV3-2) to TRBJ2-3; tentative D call: TRBD1 (6 bases). This CDR3 comprises 14 residues. Germline V lookup: CDR1 LGHDT, CDR2 YNNKEL (reference sequence). V lost 4 bases, J lost 1 base, and 9 bases lay in between. The CDR3 spells CASSRQGRTDTQYF. Written as DNA, the CDR3 is TGTGCCAGCAGCCGCCAGGGGCGCACAGATACGCAGTATTTT.

The count of this clone is one. The chain uses TRBV3-1 (or the pseudogene TRBV3-2) and TRBJ2-7, with 7 nucleotides matching TRBD1. The CDR3 is made up of 14 amino acids. From germline, CDR1 is LGHDT and CDR2 YNNKEL (reference sequence). Germline trimming cut 2 bases from V and 4 bases from J; bases unmatched to any gene: 5. The CDR3: CASSQTTGRYEQYF. CDR3 DNA sequence: TGTGCCAGCAGCCAAACGACAGGGCGGTACGAGCAGTACTTC.

The genes are TRBV10-3 and TRBJ1-1, with D possibly TRBD1 on 6 matching bases. This CDR3 has 16 residues. The germline V gene has CDR1 ENHRY and CDR2 SYGVKD. Between the trimmed V and J ends, which lost 0 bases and 4 bases, there was a span of 15 bases. CDR3 loop: CAISESGTSLSTEAFF. The CDR3 nucleotides are TGTGCCATCAGTGAGTCGGGGACATCTCTGAGCACTGAAGCTTTCTTT.

This clone showed up just once. The junction departs from the called germline gene at one end, perhaps through a read error. The chain recombines TRBV6-5 with TRBJ2-5; D might be TRBD2 (5 bases). Germline assignment: CDR1 MNHEY and CDR2 SVGAGI. The CDR3 runs 14 residues. CDR3 residues: CASIYDRDQGTQYF. The CDR3 coding sequence is TGTGCCAGCATTTACGACCGGGATCAAGGGACCCAGTACTTC.

The rearrangement uses TRBV5-4 and TRBJ2-6, with 9 nucleotides matching TRBD1. Germline V gene sequence: CDR1 SGHNT, CDR2 YYREEE (reference sequence). The CDR3 totals 18 residues. V dropped 5 bases and J dropped 0; count of bases not matched to a gene: 9. The CDR3 here is CASSPPGQGPSGANVLTF. Written as DNA, the CDR3 is TGTGCCAGCAGTCCTCCGGGACAGGGACCCTCTGGGGCCAACGTCCTGACTTTC.

The V call is TRBV12-3 or TRBV12-4, the J call TRBJ2-7; possibly TRBD2 for D (6 bases). The CDR3 runs 12 residues. V was pared by 5 bases and J by 4 bases, with 9 bases between. The CDR3 protein is CASSTGTYEQYF. The DNA for the CDR3 is TGTGCCAGCAGTACCGGGACTTACGAGCAGTACTTC.

The rearrangement uses TRBV6-6 and TRBJ1-2; possibly TRBD1 for D (5 bases). There are 16 residues in the CDR3. The V and J ends lost 2 bases and 7 bases respectively, with 20 bases between them. From germline, CDR1 is MNHNY and CDR2 SVGAGI (reference sequence). The CDR3 DNA reads as TGTGCCAGCAGTTACGGGGGGGGAAGGGGCTTTCCTGGCTACACCTTC. It specifies CASSYGGGRGFPGYTF.

In its sample, this clone was seen a few times. This sequence joins TRBV5-4 and TRBJ1-2; TRBD1 matches 7 bases. From germline, CDR1 is SGHNT and CDR2 YYREEE (reference sequence). The CDR3 sequence is 16 residues long. The junction had 14 bases not matched to a gene; V was cut back by 5 bases and J by 4 bases. Here the CDR3 reads CASRAGTDILAYGYTF. CDR3 in DNA: TGTGCCAGCAGGGCCGGGACAGACATTCTTGCCTATGGCTACACCTTC.

The rearrangement joins TRBV7-3 to TRBJ2-3; 12 positions agree with TRBD2. The CDR3 is made up of 16 amino acids. Trimming cost V 1 base and J 9 bases; bases outside gene matches: 8. Germline V gene sequence: CDR1 SGHTA, CDR2 FQGTGA. CDR3 protein: CASSLKPSGGAVTQYF. The CDR3, as DNA: TGTGCCAGCAGCTTAAAGCCTAGCGGGGGGGCGGTCACGCAGTATTTT.

The chain uses TRBV2 and TRBJ2-2, with a weak D call TRBD2 (5 bases). This CDR3 contains 15 residues. Deletions cut 5 bases from V and 0 bases from J, with 10 bases between. In germline, CDR1 is SNHLY, CDR2 FYNNEI. CDR3 nucleotides: TGTGCCAGCAGTCGTGAGGGTACGAACACCGGGGAGCTGTTTTTT. This sequence encodes CASSREGTNTGELFF.